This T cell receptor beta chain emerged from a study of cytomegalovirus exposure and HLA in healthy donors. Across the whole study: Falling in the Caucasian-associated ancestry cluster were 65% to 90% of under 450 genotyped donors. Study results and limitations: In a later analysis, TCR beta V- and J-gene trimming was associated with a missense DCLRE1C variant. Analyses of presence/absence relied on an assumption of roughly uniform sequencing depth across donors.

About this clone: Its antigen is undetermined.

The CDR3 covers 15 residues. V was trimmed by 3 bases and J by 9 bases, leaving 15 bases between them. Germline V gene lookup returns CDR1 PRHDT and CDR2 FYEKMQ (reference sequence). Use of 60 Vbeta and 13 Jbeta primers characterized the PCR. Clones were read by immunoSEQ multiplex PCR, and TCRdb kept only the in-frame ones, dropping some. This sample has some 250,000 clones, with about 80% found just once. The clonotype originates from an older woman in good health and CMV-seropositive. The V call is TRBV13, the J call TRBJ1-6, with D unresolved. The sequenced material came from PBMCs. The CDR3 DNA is TGTGCCAGCAGCTTGATGATCGGGGTAGGTTCACCCCTCCACTTT. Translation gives CASSLMIGVGSPLHF.